This T cell receptor (beta chain) was profiled in a study of regulatory T cells in long-lasting Graves disease. Study-wide points: Owing to a sample size that was small, accuracy may have been reduced.

Time point specified: newly diagnosed GD, antithyroid drugs for less than 3 months. There was RNA extracted from PBMCs, and the TCR library was made from it. CDR1 and CDR2 (germline): SNHLY, FYNNEI. This CDR3 comprises 13 residues. Trimming took off 11 bases at V and 8 bases at J, with 21 bases between the two ends. This clonotype was observed at least ten times. Its cognate antigen is unknown. Arm-PCR of CDR3 regions and iRepertoire HTBI primers were the basis on which TCR beta libraries were built. Each CDR3 protein gets one entry after TCRdb re-called the multiplex PCR reads with MiXCR. The sample gives roughly 260,000 distinct CDR3 sequences, roughly 18% of which show up once; about 15% is in the top ten. These data were likewise used in another study, on T cells in Graves' hyperthyroidism and ophthalmopathy. In that study: When the TCR CDR3 underwent first-round RT-PCR, the HTBI primer set was used. Ophthalmopathy onset followed model prediction by a median approximately seven months.

The clonotype originates from a woman aged 25-40 years with Graves disease. V is TRBV2 and J is TRBJ1-2; TRBD1 might be the D (5 bases). The sample here was peripheral blood mononuclear cells (PBMCs), taken at new diagnosis, from a patient treated with antithyroid drugs. The CDR3 loop reads CAGKDAGDSGYTF. In DNA form, the CDR3 reads TGTGCCGGGAAAGACGCGGGTGACAGCGGCTACACCTTC.